This entry is about one TCR beta chain. PCR used 60 Vbeta primers and 13 Jbeta primers. Clones were read by immunoSEQ multiplex PCR, and TCRdb kept only the in-frame ones, dropping some. The table includes around 140,000 clones, approximately 61% detected once. Germline loops: CDR1 MNHEY, CDR2 SMNVEV (reference sequence). V shed 3 bases and J 7 bases; nucleotides not matched to a gene: 8. This CDR3 comprises 15 residues. This sample was taken from a study of cytomegalovirus exposure and HLA in healthy donors. The chain joins TRBV27 to TRBJ2-3, with TRBD2 matching 9 bases. This receptor was taken from a woman in her thirties or forties in good health and CMV-seronegative. Sequencing was performed on PBMCs. The CDR3 loop is CASSFGAGGQYTQYF. The CDR3 coding sequence is TGTGCCAGCAGTTTTGGAGCGGGGGGCCAGTATACGCAGTATTTT.